This T cell receptor (beta chain) was captured in a study of T cells in Graves' hyperthyroidism and ophthalmopathy. Study-wide context: Sampling of peripheral blood happened at initial diagnosis, prior to any treatment. Study results and limitations: The model identified upcoming ophthalmopathy a median 6.5 months ahead of onset.

RNA transcripts yielded amplified TCR beta CDR3 regions. A set of HTBI primers served as the primers for a first-round RT-PCR of the TCR CDR3. TCRdb analysed the multiplex PCR reads with MiXCR anew, one entry per CDR3 protein. Counted here are around 600,000 distinct CDR3 sequences, roughly a sixth occurring once; the ten biggest clones make up 2.5% to 4%. A note on this clonotype: Its antigen is not known.

The CDR3 sequence is 11 residues long. Trimming cost V 6 bases and J 5 bases, with 6 bases left between them. CDR1 is SGHDT, CDR2 YYEEEE, per germline. The sequence derives from a woman aged 40 to 50 with Graves' ophthalmopathy. Sample: blood. The J gene is TRBJ2-1, the V gene TRBV5-6; no reliable D call. The CDR3 nucleotides are TGTGCCAGCACCATTAACAATGAGCAGTTCTTC. It yields the protein CASTINNEQFF.